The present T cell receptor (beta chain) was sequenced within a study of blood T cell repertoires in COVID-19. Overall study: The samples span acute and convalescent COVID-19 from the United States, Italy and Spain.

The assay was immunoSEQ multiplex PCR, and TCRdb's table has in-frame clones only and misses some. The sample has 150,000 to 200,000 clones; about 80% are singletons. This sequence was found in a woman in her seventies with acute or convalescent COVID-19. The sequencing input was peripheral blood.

CDR3 in DNA: TGTGCCAGCAGTTTGGGGGGGCGAGGAGAGACCCAGTACTTC. It translates to CASSLGGRGETQYF. This chain uses TRBV28 with TRBJ2-5, with a possible D match to TRBD2 (7 bases). Trimming removed 3 bases from V and 4 bases from J, with 12 bases in between. The CDR3 loop spans 14 amino acids. Germline lookup yields CDR1 MDHEN and CDR2 SYDVKM.